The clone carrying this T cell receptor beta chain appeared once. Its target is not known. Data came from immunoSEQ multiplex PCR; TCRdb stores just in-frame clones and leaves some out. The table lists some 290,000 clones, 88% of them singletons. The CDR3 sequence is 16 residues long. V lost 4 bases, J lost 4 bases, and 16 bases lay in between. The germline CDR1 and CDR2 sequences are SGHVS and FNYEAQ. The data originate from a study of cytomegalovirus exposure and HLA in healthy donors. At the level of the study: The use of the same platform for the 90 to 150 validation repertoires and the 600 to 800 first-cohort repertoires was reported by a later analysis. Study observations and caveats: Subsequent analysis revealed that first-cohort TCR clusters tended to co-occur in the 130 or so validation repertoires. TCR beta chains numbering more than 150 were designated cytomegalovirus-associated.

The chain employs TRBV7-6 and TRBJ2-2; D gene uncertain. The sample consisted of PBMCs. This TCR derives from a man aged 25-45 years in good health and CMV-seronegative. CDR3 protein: CASSSPAGGSTGELFF. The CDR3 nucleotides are TGTGCCAGCAGCTCCCCGGCCGGCGGTAGCACCGGGGAGCTGTTTTTT.